The 22 T cell receptor beta chains given below trace back to one sample, sequenced in a study of T cells after yellow fever vaccination. Via MiXCR, TCRdb re-called the 5' RACE reads, giving one row per CDR3 protein. Of about 550,000 distinct CDR3 sequences detected, 15% to 20% appear once; the ten largest clones hold about 13%. Sequencing was performed on PBMCs, taken 15 days after the yellow fever booster vaccination. The receptors originated from a man aged 25-45 years who received the YFV17D yellow fever vaccine.

CDR3 bases: TGTGCCAGCAGCCCCAAAACGGCAAGCGGGGGGGGAGAGACCCAGTACTTC. Translated, it gives CASSPKTASGGGETQYF. This rearrangement joins TRBV7-3 to TRBJ2-5, with TRBD2 matching over 10 bases. The CDR3 contains 17 residues. Germline assignment: CDR1 SGHTA and CDR2 FQGTGA. J lost 4 bases, V lost 5 bases, and 13 bases had no gene match.

This rearrangement joins TRBV12-3 or TRBV12-4 to TRBJ2-1; 7 positions match TRBD2. V shed 6 bases, J shed 3 bases, and the junction held 5 bases outside the gene matches. The CDR3 covers 14 residues. CDR3 amino acids: CASSKTSYYNEQFF. In nucleotides, the CDR3 is TGTGCCAGCAGCAAGACTAGCTACTACAATGAGCAGTTCTTC.

The chain has TRBV5-5 and TRBJ2-7, with unresolved D. This CDR3 comprises 12 residues. The germline CDR1 and CDR2 sequences are SGHKS and YYEKEE (reference sequence). V was cut by 1 base and J by 1 base, with 3 bases left in between. The CDR3 spells CASSLKSYEQYF. DNA for the CDR3: TGTGCCAGCAGCTTGAAGTCCTACGAGCAGTACTTC. The full variable domain, with the rest looked up from reference TRBV5-5 and TRBJ2-7, is DAGVTQSPTHLIKTRGQQVTLRCSPISGHKSVSWYQQVLGQGPQFIFQYYEKEERGRGNFPDRFSARQFPNYSSELNVNALLLGDSALYLCASSLKSYEQYFGPGTRLTVT.

This clonotype was counted between two and nine times. The chain uses TRBV20-1 and TRBJ2-2; tentative D call: TRBD1 (5 bases). Per the germline V gene, CDR1 is DFQATT and CDR2 is SNEGSKA (reference sequence). The CDR3 sequence is 13 residues long. The ends were cut back, 6 bases at V and 1 base at J, with 9 bases in the middle. CDR3 in amino acids: CSAPQVNTGELFF. The CDR3 DNA follows: TGCAGTGCGCCACAGGTGAACACCGGGGAGCTGTTTTTT.

A few counts support this clonotype. The chain employs TRBV4-3 and TRBJ2-1, with 10 bases identical to TRBD2. The CDR3 runs to 15 residues. The V gene end was trimmed by 4 bases and the J gene end by 15 bases; junction bases not matched to a gene: 15. The germline gives CDR1 LGHNA, CDR2 YSLEER. The CDR3, as DNA: TGCGCCAGCAGCCTCTTGTCTAGCGGGAGAGCTTCCGTGTTCTTC. This sequence encodes CASSLLSSGRASVFF.

The J gene is TRBJ2-3, the V gene TRBV29-1; D gene ambiguous. V was clipped by 8 bases and J by 2 bases, with 17 bases between them. Germline V gene sequence: CDR1 SQVTM, CDR2 ANQGSEA. There are 14 residues in the CDR3. CDR3 protein: CSSLGRVSTDTQYF. As DNA, the CDR3 is TGCAGCTCCCTGGGAAGGGTGTCCACAGATACGCAGTATTTT.

The chain couples TRBV20-1 to TRBJ2-5; D gene uncertain. Trimming shortened V by 1 base and J by 1 base, and 16 bases separated the two germline ends. CDR1 and CDR2 (germline): DFQATT, SNEGSKA (reference sequence). There are 16 residues in the CDR3. CDR3 in DNA: TGCAGTGCTAGAGGGGAACCGACCTCGTTCCAAGAGACCCAGTACTTC. Protein: CSARGEPTSFQETQYF.

The chain employs TRBV5-6 and TRBJ2-6, with TRBD1 identical over 7 bases. Germline values: CDR1 SGHDT, CDR2 YYEEEE. J gave up 4 bases and V 0 bases, and 13 bases lay outside the gene matches. CDR3 length: 19 amino acids. CDR3 in DNA: TGTGCCAGCAGCTTGGAGGGGACAGAGATGTACTCCGGGGCCAACGTCCTGACTTTC. Its protein product is CASSLEGTEMYSGANVLTF.

The chain links TRBV6-5 to TRBJ2-2, with D hard to call. Germline CDR1 reads MNHEY; CDR2 reads SVGAGI. Trimming removed 2 bases at V and 5 bases at J, with 12 bases between. This CDR3 is 15 amino acids long. The CDR3 reads CASSYTRPGTGELFF. The DNA of the CDR3 is TGTGCCAGCAGTTACACCCGACCCGGGACCGGGGAGCTGTTTTTT.

This clonotype came up a few times. V usage is TRBV7-2 and J usage is TRBJ2-1; 9 nucleotides line up with TRBD2. The CDR3 is made up of 14 amino acids. Trimming cost V 3 bases and J 7 bases; bases outside gene matches: 4. Germline V lookup: CDR1 SGHTA, CDR2 FQGNSA. CDR3 protein: CASSFRGRGNEQFF. The CDR3 DNA follows: TGTGCCAGCAGCTTTCGCGGGAGGGGAAATGAGCAGTTCTTC.

The V call is TRBV7-9, the J call TRBJ2-7; 9 nucleotides agree with TRBD1. After removal of 0 bases from V and 5 bases from J, the junction contained 8 bases not matched to a gene. The CDR3 is made up of 16 amino acids. The germline CDR1 and CDR2 sequences are SEHNR and FQNEAQ (reference sequence). The CDR3 nucleotides read TGTGCCAGCAGCTTAGCGACCGGGACAGGGTGGAACGAGCAGTACTTC. Translating it yields CASSLATGTGWNEQYF. Complete variable domain (other parts from reference TRBV7-9 and TRBJ2-7): DTGVSQNPRHKITKRGQNVTFRCDPISEHNRLYWYRQTLGQGPEFLTYFQNEAQLEKSRLLSDRFSAERPKGSFSTLEIQRTEQGDSAMYLCASSLATGTGWNEQYFGPGTRLTVT.

This clonotype was seen only a few times. This rearrangement joins TRBV11-2 to TRBJ2-3, with TRBD2 identical over 16 bases. Germline-derived CDR1 and CDR2 are SGHAT and FQNNGV. Trimming removed 3 bases from V and 4 bases from J; junction bases left unmatched: 7. CDR3 length: 18 residues. The DNA of the CDR3 is TGTGCCAGCAGCTTGGGGACTAGCGGGAGGGCCTCAGCAGATACGCAGTATTTT. This gives the protein CASSLGTSGRASADTQYF. Supplemented by reference TRBV11-2 and TRBJ2-3, the full variable domain reads EAGVAQSPRYKIIEKRQSVAFWCNPISGHATLYWYQQILGQGPKLLIQFQNNGVVDDSQLPKDRFSAERLKGVDSTLKIQPAKLEDSAVYLCASSLGTSGRASADTQYFGPGTRLTVL.

This clonotype was counted many times. The genes are TRBV11-2 and TRBJ2-2; weak D call: TRBD1 (6 bases). CDR3 length equals 20 residues. Germline V gene lookup returns CDR1 SGHAT and CDR2 FQNNGV. Trimming cost V 11 bases and J 5 bases, with 36 bases left between them. The CDR3 DNA is TGTGCCGCCGCCCGCGCCCGCCCGGAGATGGGGGCTACAGGGACCGGGGAGCTGTTTTTT. This codes for CAAARARPEMGATGTGELFF.

V usage is TRBV19 and J usage is TRBJ1-1; D remains ambiguous. V lost 2 bases, J lost 1 base, and 11 bases lay in between. Germline V gives CDR1 LNHDA, CDR2 SQIVND (reference sequence). The CDR3 runs 15 residues. CDR3 amino acids: CASSILANKNTEAFF. CDR3 bases: TGTGCCAGTAGTATATTGGCCAACAAGAACACTGAAGCTTTCTTT.

This clonotype appeared a single time. The CDR3 loop is CASSPPIGTGGAETQYF. The CDR3 DNA sequence: TGTGCCAGCTCACCACCAATCGGTACAGGGGGCGCCGAGACCCAGTACTTC. This rearrangement joins TRBV18 to TRBJ2-5; TRBD1 matches at 9 bases. V trimming: 0 bases; J trimming: 5 bases; junction bases outside the gene matches: 10. Looked up from germline, CDR1 is KGHSH and CDR2 is LQKENI. This CDR3 is 17 amino acids long. The entire variable domain, with the rest obtained from reference TRBV18 and TRBJ2-5, is as follows: NAGVMQNPRHLVRRRGQEARLRCSPMKGHSHVYWYRQLPEEGLKFMVYLQKENIIDESGMPKERFSAEFPKEGPSILRIQQVVRGDSAAYFCASSPPIGTGGAETQYFGPGTRLLVL.

Comments on this clonotype: At one boundary the junction diverges from the germline segment, which might be a read error. The chain employs TRBV6-4 and TRBJ2-2; D is possibly TRBD1 (7 bases). CDR1 and CDR2 from the germline V gene are MRHNA and SNTAGT. CDR3 length equals 15 residues. The CDR3 reads CASSIQGGSTGDLFF. The CDR3 DNA follows: TGTGCCAGCAGTATCCAGGGGGGAAGCACCGGGGATCTGTTTTTT.

This clonotype was observed a handful of times. The V and J genes are TRBV21-1 and TRBJ1-1; the table names TRBD1, a call not compared with the DNA. TRBV21-1 corresponds to a pseudogene. CDR3 length equals 15 residues. Written as DNA, the CDR3 is TGTGCCAGCAGCTCCTGGGGGGGAAATAACACTGAAGCTTTCTTT. This gives the protein CASSSWGGNNTEAFF.

The chain uses TRBV19 and TRBJ2-7; tentative D call: TRBD2 (6 bases). The V gene lost 2 bases and the J gene lost 5 bases, with 16 bases spanning the gap. CDR1 is LNHDA, CDR2 SQIVND, per germline (reference sequence). The CDR3 spans 15 residues. In nucleotides, the CDR3 is TGTGCCAGTAGTATATACGGGACTCGGAGGCACGAGCAGTACTTC. This translates into CASSIYGTRRHEQYF.

This clonotype occurred a few times. The chain links TRBV25-1 to TRBJ2-3, with D perhaps assigned TRBD1 or TRBD2 (6 bases each). CDR1 is MGHDK and CDR2 is SYGVNS in the germline V gene. The CDR3 is 20 amino acids. The V gene lost 2 bases and the J gene lost 4 bases, with 28 bases spanning the gap. In DNA, the CDR3 is TGTGCCAGCAGTGAAGAGCAGGCGGGACAACTCTACCCCGGGGCAGATACGCAGTATTTT. Protein sequence: CASSEEQAGQLYPGADTQYF.

In its sample, this clonotype was seen a few times. The J gene is TRBJ2-1, the V gene TRBV6-1; 10 bases are shared with TRBD2. The CDR3 loop spans 14 amino acids. Germline loops: CDR1 MNHNS, CDR2 SASEGT. Trimming took 6 bases from V and 6 from J; bases not matched to a gene: 5. The CDR3 loop reads CASSEGLASNEQFF. Written as DNA, the CDR3 is TGTGCCAGCAGCGAGGGACTAGCGAGCAATGAGCAGTTCTTC.

This clonotype was detected a few times. The chain is built from TRBV7-9 and TRBJ2-1, with 8 bases aligning to TRBD2. V lost 4 bases and J lost 5; bases outside the gene matches: 7. The germline gives CDR1 SEHNR, CDR2 FQNEAQ (reference sequence). This CDR3 comprises 15 residues. CDR3 in amino acids: CASSSGRAGDNEQFF. CDR3 sequence (DNA): TGTGCCAGCAGCTCCGGGCGAGCGGGAGACAATGAGCAGTTCTTC.

The genes are TRBV24-1 and TRBJ2-5; D is undetermined. The germline V gene encodes CDR1 KGHDR and CDR2 SFDVKD. V lost 3 bases and J 5 bases, leaving 12 bases between the germline ends. There are 14 residues in the CDR3. The CDR3 coding sequence is TGTGCCACCAGTGATCCCGTGCTGGGGGAGACCCAGTACTTC. Translated, it gives CATSDPVLGETQYF.